These T cell receptor beta chains were read from a single sample in a study of T cell responses to AZD1222 COVID-19 vaccine. Sequencing was performed with immunoSEQ multiplex PCR; in TCRdb, only in-frame clones are kept and a portion is missing. The sample has 120,000 to 150,000 clones, around 88% seen once. Source: peripheral blood, taken on day 0 of AZD1222 vaccination. These receptors were collected from an adult in good health. Both conserved end residues are part of each CDR3. A D gene is named only where the DNA matches it firmly. Clone size is shown for a subset of rows, as once, few, many or a class of expanded clone.

j_call d_call clone_size v_call cdr3_nt cdr3_aa
TRBJ2-5 . . TRBV6-7 TGTGCCAGCAGTTACTACAGGGCGGGCTGGGAGACCCAGTACTTC CASSYYRAGWETQYF
TRBJ1-1 . once TRBV9 TGTGCCAGCAGCGCAATCTCCGGGACACCGAACACTGAAGCTTTCTTT CASSAISGTPNTEAFF
TRBJ1-2 . . TRBV5-4 TGTGCCAGCAGCTTTTTGCAACCCTATGGCTACACCTTC CASSFLQPYGYTF
TRBJ2-1 TRBD2 . TRBV7-7 TGTGCTAGCAGCTTAGTTCTAGCGGGGATTAATGAGCAGTTCTTC CASSLVLAGINEQFF
TRBJ2-3 . . TRBV6-5 TGTGCCAGCACCCCCGGGGGAGACGCAGATACGCAGTATTTT CASTPGGDADTQYF
TRBJ1-1 . . TRBV6-5 TGTGCCAGCAGTTCCCCGGGCAGGGACACTGAAGCTTTCTTT CASSSPGRDTEAFF
TRBJ2-1 . once TRBV10-2 TGCGCCAGCAGCCGGGAACTAGGGTATTACAATGAGCAGTTCTTC CASSRELGYYNEQFF
TRBJ1-5 TRBD1 . TRBV12-5 TGTGCTAGTGGTTTGGGGGACAGTATCAATCAGCCCCAGCATTTT CASGLGDSINQPQHF
TRBJ2-3 . . TRBV7-6 TGTGCCAGCAGCTTAGGGGTAGCCCCCAGCACAGATACGCAGTATTTT CASSLGVAPSTDTQYF
TRBJ1-1 . . TRBV3-1/TRBV3-2 TGTGCCAGCAGCCAAGATTACACTGAAGCTTTCTTT CASSQDYTEAFF
TRBJ1-1 . . TRBV12-5 TGTGCTAGTGCCACCTCGGCCTCCGTCACTGAAGCTTTCTTT CASATSASVTEAFF
TRBJ1-4 . . TRBV6-1 TGTGCCAGCAGTGAAGCGGGAATCGGTTCTAAATTAAAACTGTTTTTT CASSEAGIGSKLKLFF
TRBJ2-3 TRBD2 . TRBV3-1/TRBV3-2 TGTGCCAGCAGCCAAGTCTCGGGACTAGCGACAGATACGCAGTATTTT CASSQVSGLATDTQYF
TRBJ1-1 . . TRBV6-5 TGTGCCAGCAAATTAGGCGGGAACACTGAAGCTTTCTTT CASKLGGNTEAFF
TRBJ1-2 . . TRBV6-5 TGTGCCAGCAGCCGGACAGAAACCTATGGCTACACCTTC CASSRTETYGYTF
TRBJ2-1 TRBD1 . TRBV6-5 TGTGCCAGCAGTCTCCGGGACAGCAATGAGCAGTTCTTC CASSLRDSNEQFF
TRBJ2-3 TRBD2 . TRBV19 TGTGCCAGTAGTATCCAGCGGGAGGGCACAGATACGCAGTATTTT CASSIQREGTDTQYF
TRBJ1-5 . . TRBV5-6 TGTGCCAGCAGCTTCCGGCGCAATCAGCCCCAGCATTTT CASSFRRNQPQHF
TRBJ2-3 TRBD1 . TRBV3-1/TRBV3-2 TGTGCCAGCAGCCACTTGACAGGGGTGACGCAGTATTTT CASSHLTGVTQYF
TRBJ1-4 TRBD1 . TRBV2 TGTGCCAGCAGGTACAGGGGGCAGGTTAATGAAAAACTGTTTTTT CASRYRGQVNEKLFF
TRBJ1-2 . . TRBV6-2/TRBV6-3 TGTGCCAGCAGTTACACCATTATTGGCGGCTATGGCTACACCTTC CASSYTIIGGYGYTF
TRBJ2-1 . . TRBV7-9 TGTGCCAGCAATCCACAGGGGGGCGGGAGCGGGACCTACAATGAGCAGTTCTTC CASNPQGGGSGTYNEQFF
TRBJ1-4 . . TRBV28 TGTGCCATCACCGGCGGTCGATCGGGGGAAAAACTGTTTTTT CAITGGRSGEKLFF
TRBJ2-7 TRBD1 once TRBV5-1 TGCGCCAGCAGCTTGGCTGGGGACAGCGGTTCGGAGCAGTACTTC CASSLAGDSGSEQYF
TRBJ2-1 TRBD2 . TRBV27 TGTGCCAGCAGTCCCGGGACTAGCGGGAGCACAATGAAGCAGTTCTTC CASSPGTSGSTMKQFF
TRBJ1-2 TRBD1 . TRBV9 TGTGCCAGCAGCGTAGCGGTTGGAGGGGGCGGCTACACCTTC CASSVAVGGGGYTF
TRBJ2-3 . . TRBV7-9 TGTGCCAGCAGCTTATATATAGGGATTCATACGCAGTATTTT CASSLYIGIHTQYF
TRBJ2-1 TRBD2 . TRBV6-2/TRBV6-3 TGTGCCAGCAGTTCACCCTCGGGGGGAAGAAGGTCCTACAATGAGCAGTTCTTC CASSSPSGGRRSYNEQFF
TRBJ2-3 TRBD1 . TRBV29-1 TGCAGCTCACTGAGAGCGACAGGGGGAACAGATACGCAGTATTTT CSSLRATGGTDTQYF
TRBJ2-5 . . TRBV27 TGTGCCAGCAGTTTGTTTCAGGGAGGCGGTGAGACCCAGTACTTC CASSLFQGGGETQYF
TRBJ2-1 TRBD2 . TRBV9 TGTGCCAGCAGTAAAAGCGGGAGCTCCTACAATGAGCAGTTCTTC CASSKSGSSYNEQFF
TRBJ1-4 . . TRBV7-9 TGTGCCAGCAGCTTAGGAGGGCAGGGTGAAGAAAAACTGTTTTTT CASSLGGQGEEKLFF
TRBJ1-3 . few TRBV6-5 TGTGCCAGCGAGTCTCCAGGAGACACCATATATTTT CASESPGDTIYF
TRBJ2-1 TRBD1 . TRBV7-9 TGTGCCAGCAGCTTAGGGGACAGGGGGGCATACAATGAGCAGTTCTTC CASSLGDRGAYNEQFF
TRBJ2-7 TRBD1 once TRBV19 TGTGCCAGTAGTATGGGGTACGCTGGGACAGGGGACTACGAGCAGTACTTC CASSMGYAGTGDYEQYF
TRBJ2-2 . few TRBV5-6 TGTGCCAGCAGCCCTTCTATAGGGACCGGGGAGCTGTTTTTT CASSPSIGTGELFF
TRBJ2-7 . . TRBV18 TGTGCCAGCTCACCGGGGACCAGCGGCTACGAGCAGTACTTC CASSPGTSGYEQYF
TRBJ2-7 . . TRBV10-3 TGTGCCGCGGGAATGGGTACCTACGAGCAGTACTTC CAAGMGTYEQYF
TRBJ1-3 . . TRBV14 TGTGCCAGCAGCCGGGGGACACTCTCTGGAAACACCATATATTTT CASSRGTLSGNTIYF
TRBJ1-2 . once TRBV6-6 TGTGCCAGCAGTTCATTGGGGAGCTATGGCTACACCTTC CASSSLGSYGYTF
TRBJ2-6 TRBD2 . TRBV4-3 TGCGCCAGCAGCCAAGAAGGCGCAGGGAGGGCCGGGGCCAACGTCCTGACTTTC CASSQEGAGRAGANVLTF
TRBJ1-3 . . TRBV7-8 TGTGCCAGCAGCTTAGGGGCCCCGAACACCATATATTTT CASSLGAPNTIYF
TRBJ2-4 TRBD1 . TRBV28 TGTGCCAGCAGTGGCGACAGGGGGCGCTCCAAAAACATTCAGTACTTC CASSGDRGRSKNIQYF
TRBJ2-1 TRBD1 . TRBV27 TGTGCCAGCAGTCTTCCGGCCCGGGACAGAGAGATCAGGGAGCAGTTCTTC CASSLPARDREIREQFF
TRBJ1-3 . . TRBV30 TGTGCCTGGTCCCGTCGCAGCTCTGGAAACACCATATATTTT CAWSRRSSGNTIYF
TRBJ1-1 TRBD1 . TRBV5-5 TGTGCCAGCAGCGGAACAGGGGGCAGACCTATGAACACTGAAGCTTTCTTT CASSGTGGRPMNTEAFF
TRBJ2-7 . . TRBV15 TGTGCCACCAGCAGAGATAGGGGTTCGTACGAGCAGTACTTC CATSRDRGSYEQYF
TRBJ1-4 . . TRBV27 TGTGCCAGCAGAAGGGGGGCAACTAATGAAAAACTGTTTTTT CASRRGATNEKLFF
TRBJ1-6 . few TRBV27 TGTGCCAGCAGTCCCACAGGGCAAGGATCACCCCTCCACTTT CASSPTGQGSPLHF
TRBJ1-2 . . TRBV6-5 TGTGCCAGCAGTTACGGCATAGGGCCTGGCTACACCTTC CASSYGIGPGYTF
TRBJ2-5 TRBD1 . TRBV9 TGTGCCAGCAGCGTACACCCGGGACAGGGGGCGCCGGGGACCCAGTACTTC CASSVHPGQGAPGTQYF
TRBJ1-2 . . TRBV3-1/TRBV3-2 TGTGCCAGCAGCCAAGGTAGGCAGAAGAATGGCTACACCTTC CASSQGRQKNGYTF
TRBJ2-7 . . TRBV27 TGTGCCAGCAGTTCCGCCGGGTTGGGGGAGGACGAGCAGTACTTC CASSSAGLGEDEQYF
TRBJ1-6 . . TRBV10-2 TGCGCCAGCAGTTACAAATTGAATTCACCCCTCCACTTT CASSYKLNSPLHF